The present TCR beta chain was sequenced within a study of blood T cell repertoires in COVID-19. This clone was observed a single time. The CDR3 has 15 residues. Germline values: CDR1 KGHDR, CDR2 SFDVKD. V was pared by 1 base and J by 5 bases, with 6 bases of the junction left unmatched. Sequencing used immunoSEQ multiplex PCR; TCRdb keeps in-frame clones, though not all of them. The sample lists about 180,000 clones; 70% to 90% were seen once. Sequenced sample: peripheral blood. The V and J genes are TRBV24-1 and TRBJ2-5, with TRBD1 matching over 7 bases. The sequence derives from a man aged 60 to 69 with acute or convalescent COVID-19. The CDR3 is CATSDFYRGRETQYF. CDR3 nucleotide sequence: TGTGCCACCAGTGATTTTTACAGGGGAAGGGAGACCCAGTACTTC.